Detailed here is one T cell receptor (beta chain). The entry originates in a study of OX40 agonist ivuxolimab in advanced cancers. Whole-study context: Age averaged around 58 years (range roughly 23 to 85), and around 87% were male. Partial responses occurred in three patients (one hepatocellular carcinoma, two cutaneous melanoma).

Germline V gene lookup returns CDR1 MNHNS and CDR2 SASEGT. The CDR3 length is 16 residues. V dropped 3 bases and J dropped 0 bases, with 9 bases sitting between them. Measured with immunoSEQ multiplex PCR; TCRdb has only the in-frame clones, and not every one. The repertoire consists of 30,000 to 45,000 clones, with over 70% occurring once and the leading ten covering 25% to 35%. The sample consisted of CD4+ or CD8+ T cells sorted from blood, taken in a trial of the OX40 agonist ivuxolimab. This chain joins TRBV6-1 and TRBJ1-6; TRBD1 might be the D (6 bases). The receptor was isolated from an adult with an advanced solid tumor such as melanoma, head and neck, liver or kidney cancer. The CDR3 here is CASSDDRLSYNSPLHF. In nucleotides, the CDR3 is TGTGCCAGCAGTGATGACAGGCTCTCCTATAATTCACCCCTCCACTTT.